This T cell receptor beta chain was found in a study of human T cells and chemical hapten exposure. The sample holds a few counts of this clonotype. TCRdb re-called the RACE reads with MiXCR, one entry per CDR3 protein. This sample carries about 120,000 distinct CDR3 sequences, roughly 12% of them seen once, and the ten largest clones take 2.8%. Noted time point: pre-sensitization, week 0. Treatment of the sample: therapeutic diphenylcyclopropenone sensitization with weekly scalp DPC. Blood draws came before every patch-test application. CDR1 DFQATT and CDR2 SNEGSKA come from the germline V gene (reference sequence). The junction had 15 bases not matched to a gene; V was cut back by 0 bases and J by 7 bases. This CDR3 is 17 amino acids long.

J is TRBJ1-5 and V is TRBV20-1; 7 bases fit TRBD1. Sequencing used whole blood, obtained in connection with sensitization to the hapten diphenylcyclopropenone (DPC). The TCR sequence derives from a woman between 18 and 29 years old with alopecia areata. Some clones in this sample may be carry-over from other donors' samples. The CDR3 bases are TGCAGTGCTAGAGAAGGACAGGTGAGGGGCTTCAAGCAGCCCCAGCATTTT. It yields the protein CSAREGQVRGFKQPQHF.